The sequence of this TCR beta chain was determined in a study of blood T cell repertoires in COVID-19. TCRdb keeps only in-frame clones here, not all; method: immunoSEQ multiplex PCR. The sample lists 200,000 to 300,000 clones, roughly 80% occurring once. The receptor was derived from a woman aged 80 or over with acute or convalescent COVID-19. The sequenced material came from peripheral blood.

CDR3: CASSLDRYTAGELFF. The DNA for the CDR3 is TGTGCCAGCAGCCTGGACAGGTACACGGCCGGGGAGCTGTTTTTT. The chain couples TRBV7-2 to TRBJ2-2; 7 bases are a match to TRBD1. J was trimmed by 6 bases and V by 5 bases; bases with no gene match: 9. The CDR3 has 15 amino acids. From germline, CDR1 is SGHTA and CDR2 FQGNSA.